These T cell receptor beta chains were read from a single sample in a study of early T cells in non-severe SARS-CoV-2 infection. Via MiXCR, TCRdb re-called the 5' RACE reads, giving one row per CDR3 protein. The data hold tens of thousands of distinct CDR3 sequences, with 9.3% observed a single time. The sequenced material came from whole blood. All receptors derive from an adult who was a healthcare worker with PCR-confirmed SARS-CoV-2 infection or an uninfected control (not recorded which). The CDR3 runs from the conserved cysteine through the conserved F or W. D genes are given only for firm matches. A clone size is listed for some rows: how often the clone was seen (once, few, many), or a class if it is expanded.

J | size | V | D | DNA | CDR3
TRBJ2-1 | many | TRBV9 | TRBD1 | TGTGCCAGCAGCGTGGGCCCAGGGACAGGGGACGGCGATGAGCAGTTCTTC | CASSVGPGTGDGDEQFF
TRBJ1-2 | - | TRBV11-1 | TRBD1 | TGTGCCAGCAGGGGGACAGGCGACGGCTACACCTTC | CASRGTGDGYTF
TRBJ1-2 | few | TRBV18 | - | TGTGCCAGCTCACCAACGATAACAGTGGGAGACGGAGGCTACACCTTC | CASSPTITVGDGGYTF
TRBJ2-2 | many | TRBV13 | - | TGTGCCAGCCAGAGGGGCGGAAACACCGGGGAGCTGTTTTTT | CASQRGGNTGELFF
TRBJ2-2 | few | TRBV7-3 | - | TGTGCCAGCAGCCGGGGACGATCCGGGGAGCTGTTTTTT | CASSRGRSGELFF
TRBJ1-1 | many | TRBV29-1 | - | TGCAGCATAGGGGGTAAGAACACTGAAGCTTTCTTT | CSIGGKNTEAFF
TRBJ1-2 | many | TRBV7-9 | - | TGTGCCAGCAGCTTAGTATCGGACTATGGCTACACCTTC | CASSLVSDYGYTF
TRBJ2-1 | - | TRBV7-6 | - | TGTGCCAGCAGCCGAACCGGGACGGCCAATGAGCAGTTCTTC | CASSRTGTANEQFF
TRBJ2-3 | - | TRBV5-1 | - | TGCGCCAGCAGCTTGGAGGGACCCAGCACAGATACGCAGTATTTT | CASSLEGPSTDTQYF
TRBJ2-5 | few | TRBV4-1 | TRBD2 | TGCGCCAGCAGCCAAGAAGGTCTGGGCGGGGGCCAAGAGACCCAGTACTTC | CASSQEGLGGGQETQYF
TRBJ2-3 | many | TRBV6-5 | - | TGTGCCAGCAGTAGCGGCGGGCCAGATACGCAGTATTTT | CASSSGGPDTQYF
TRBJ2-3 | few | TRBV24-1 | TRBD1 | TGTGCCACCGCGGACAGGGGCGAAGGAGATACGCAGTATTTT | CATADRGEGDTQYF
TRBJ1-6 | many | TRBV4-1 | TRBD1 | TGCGCCAGCAGCCAAGCAGTTCCGGGACAGGCGATTCCACCCCTCCACTTT | CASSQAVPGQAIPPLHF
TRBJ1-2 | many | TRBV7-2 | TRBD1 | TGTGCCAGCAGCCCCGGGACAGCTAGGGTCTATGGCTACACCTTC | CASSPGTARVYGYTF
TRBJ2-5 | - | TRBV7-9 | - | TGTGCCAGCAGCTTACCTATGGTGCAAGAGACCCAGTACTTC | CASSLPMVQETQYF
TRBJ2-7 | many | TRBV12-3/TRBV12-4 | TRBD2 | TGTGCCAGCAGCCTGAGCGGGGGCCCGGACTACGAGCAGTACTTC | CASSLSGGPDYEQYF
TRBJ1-1 | few | TRBV30 | - | TGTGCCTGGAGTGTGGGGACACTGGGGGCTTTCTTT | CAWSVGTLGAFF
TRBJ2-7 | - | TRBV10-3 | TRBD1 | TGTGCCATCAGTGAAAAGGGACAGGGGGGCTACGAGCAGTACTTC | CAISEKGQGGYEQYF